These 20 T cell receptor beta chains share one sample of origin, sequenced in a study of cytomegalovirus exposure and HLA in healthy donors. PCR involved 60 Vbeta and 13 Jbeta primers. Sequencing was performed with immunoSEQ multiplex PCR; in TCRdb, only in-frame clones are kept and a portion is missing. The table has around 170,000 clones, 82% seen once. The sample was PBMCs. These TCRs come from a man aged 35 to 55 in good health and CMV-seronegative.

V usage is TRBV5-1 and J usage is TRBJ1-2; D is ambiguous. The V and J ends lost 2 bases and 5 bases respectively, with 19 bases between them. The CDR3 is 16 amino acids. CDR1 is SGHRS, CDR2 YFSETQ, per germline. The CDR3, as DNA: TGCGCCAGCAGCTTCGGTCCAACGGAGTATTCATATGGCTACACCTTC. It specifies CASSFGPTEYSYGYTF.

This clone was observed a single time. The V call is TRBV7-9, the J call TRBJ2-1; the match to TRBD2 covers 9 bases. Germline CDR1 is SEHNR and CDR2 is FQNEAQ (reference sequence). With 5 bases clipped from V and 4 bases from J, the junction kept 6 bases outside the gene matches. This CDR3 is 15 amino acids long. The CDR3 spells CASSRGTSLYNEQFF. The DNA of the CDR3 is TGTGCCAGCAGCCGAGGGACTAGCCTTTACAATGAGCAGTTCTTC.

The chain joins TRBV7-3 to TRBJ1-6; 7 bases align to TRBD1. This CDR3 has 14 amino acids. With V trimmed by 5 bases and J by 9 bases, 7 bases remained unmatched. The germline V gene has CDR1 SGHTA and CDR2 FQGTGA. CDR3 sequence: CASSPTGVRSPLHF. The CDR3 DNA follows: TGTGCCAGCAGCCCAACAGGGGTCCGTTCACCCCTCCACTTT.

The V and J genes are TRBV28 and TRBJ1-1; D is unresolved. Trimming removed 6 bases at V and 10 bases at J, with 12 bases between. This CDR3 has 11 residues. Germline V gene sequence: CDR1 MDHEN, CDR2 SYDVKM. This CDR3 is CASRARKAAFF. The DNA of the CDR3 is TGTGCCAGCAGGGCGAGGAAGGCAGCTTTCTTT.

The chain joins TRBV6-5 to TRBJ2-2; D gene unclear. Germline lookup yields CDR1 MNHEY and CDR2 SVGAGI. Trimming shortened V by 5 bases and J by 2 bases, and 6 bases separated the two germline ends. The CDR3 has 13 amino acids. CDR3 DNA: TGTGCCAGCAGTAAGCCTAACACCGGGGAGCTGTTTTTT. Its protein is CASSKPNTGELFF.

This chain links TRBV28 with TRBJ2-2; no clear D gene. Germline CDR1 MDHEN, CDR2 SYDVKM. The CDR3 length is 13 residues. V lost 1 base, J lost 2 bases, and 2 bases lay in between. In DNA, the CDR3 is TGTGCCAGCAGTTTATCAAACACCGGGGAGCTGTTTTTT. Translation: CASSLSNTGELFF. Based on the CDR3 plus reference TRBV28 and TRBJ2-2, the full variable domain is DVKVTQSSRYLVKRTGEKVFLECVQDMDHENMFWYRQDPGLGLRLIYFSYDVKMKEKGDIPEGYSVSREKKERFSLILESASTNQTSMYLCASSLSNTGELFFGEGSRLTVL.

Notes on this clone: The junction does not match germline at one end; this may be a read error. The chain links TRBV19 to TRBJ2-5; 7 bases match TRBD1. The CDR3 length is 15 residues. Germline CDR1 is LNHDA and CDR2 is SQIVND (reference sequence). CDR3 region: CASSAGTAYQETQYF. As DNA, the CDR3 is TGTGCCAGTAGTGCAGGGACAGCCTACCAGGAGACCCAGTACTTC.

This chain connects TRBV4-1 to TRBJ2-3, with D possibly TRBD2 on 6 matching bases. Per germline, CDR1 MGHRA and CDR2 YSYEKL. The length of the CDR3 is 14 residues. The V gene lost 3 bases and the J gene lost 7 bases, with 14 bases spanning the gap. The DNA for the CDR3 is TGCGCCAGCAGCCAGGCCCCACTAGCACATACGCAGTATTTT. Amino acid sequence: CASSQAPLAHTQYF.

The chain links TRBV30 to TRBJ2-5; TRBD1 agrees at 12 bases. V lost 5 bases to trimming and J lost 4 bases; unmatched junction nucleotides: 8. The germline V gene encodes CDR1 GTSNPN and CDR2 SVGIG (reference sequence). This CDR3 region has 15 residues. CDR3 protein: CAWDLGTGGPETQYF. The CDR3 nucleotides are TGTGCCTGGGATCTCGGGACAGGGGGCCCAGAGACCCAGTACTTC.

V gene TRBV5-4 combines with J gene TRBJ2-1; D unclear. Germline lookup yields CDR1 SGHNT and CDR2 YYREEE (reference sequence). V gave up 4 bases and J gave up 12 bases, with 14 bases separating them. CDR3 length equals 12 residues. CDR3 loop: CASSEPQRGQFF. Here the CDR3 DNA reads TGTGCCAGCAGCGAGCCCCAAAGAGGGCAGTTCTTC.

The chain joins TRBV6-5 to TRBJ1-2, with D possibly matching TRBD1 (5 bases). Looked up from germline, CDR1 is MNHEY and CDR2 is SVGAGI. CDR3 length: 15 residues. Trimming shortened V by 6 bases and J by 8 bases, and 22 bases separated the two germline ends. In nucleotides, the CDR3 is TGTGCCAGCAGACCTGGGGGGAATACTAAAGGAGGCTACACCTTC. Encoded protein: CASRPGGNTKGGYTF.

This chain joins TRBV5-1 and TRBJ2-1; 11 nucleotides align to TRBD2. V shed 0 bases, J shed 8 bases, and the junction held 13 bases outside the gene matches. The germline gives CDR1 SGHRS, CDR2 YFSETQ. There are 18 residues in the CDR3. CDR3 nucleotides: TGCGCCAGCAGCTTGGGGGTGGCTAGCGGGGGGACATTGGATGAGCAGTTCTTC. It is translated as CASSLGVASGGTLDEQFF.

The CDR3 protein is CASSLRESRREKLFF. The CDR3 DNA is TGTGCCAGCAGTTTACGGGAATCACGGCGGGAAAAACTGTTTTTT. The chain employs TRBV27 and TRBJ1-4, with D uncertain. The CDR3 totals 15 residues. Germline V lookup: CDR1 MNHEY, CDR2 SMNVEV (reference sequence). V was trimmed by 2 bases and J by 8 bases, leaving 15 bases between them.

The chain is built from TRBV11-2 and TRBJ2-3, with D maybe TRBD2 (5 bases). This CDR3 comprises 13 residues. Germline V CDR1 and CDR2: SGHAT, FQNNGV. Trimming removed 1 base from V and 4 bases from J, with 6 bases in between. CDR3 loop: CASSLAGSDTQYF. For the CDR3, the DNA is TGTGCCAGCAGCTTAGCGGGGTCAGATACGCAGTATTTT. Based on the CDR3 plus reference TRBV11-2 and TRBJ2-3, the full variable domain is EAGVAQSPRYKIIEKRQSVAFWCNPISGHATLYWYQQILGQGPKLLIQFQNNGVVDDSQLPKDRFSAERLKGVDSTLKIQPAKLEDSAVYLCASSLAGSDTQYFGPGTRLTVL.

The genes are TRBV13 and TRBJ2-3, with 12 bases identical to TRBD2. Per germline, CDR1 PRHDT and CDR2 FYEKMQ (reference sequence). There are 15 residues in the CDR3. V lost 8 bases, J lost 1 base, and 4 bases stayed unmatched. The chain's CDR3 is CASRLAGGGTDTQYF. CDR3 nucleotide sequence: TGTGCCAGCCGCCTAGCGGGGGGGGGCACAGATACGCAGTATTTT.

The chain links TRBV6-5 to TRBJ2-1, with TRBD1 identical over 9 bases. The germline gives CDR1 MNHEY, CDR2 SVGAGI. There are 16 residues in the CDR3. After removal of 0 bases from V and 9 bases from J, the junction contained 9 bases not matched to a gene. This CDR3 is CASSYSGTGWKGEQFF. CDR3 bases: TGTGCCAGCAGTTACTCCGGGACAGGGTGGAAGGGTGAGCAGTTCTTC.

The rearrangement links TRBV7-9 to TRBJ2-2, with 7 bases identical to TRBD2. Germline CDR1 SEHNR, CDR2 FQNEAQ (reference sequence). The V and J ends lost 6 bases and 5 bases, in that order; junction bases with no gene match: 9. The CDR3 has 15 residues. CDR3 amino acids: CASRLAVMGTGELFF. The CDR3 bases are TGTGCCAGCAGGCTAGCGGTAATGGGGACCGGGGAGCTGTTTTTT.

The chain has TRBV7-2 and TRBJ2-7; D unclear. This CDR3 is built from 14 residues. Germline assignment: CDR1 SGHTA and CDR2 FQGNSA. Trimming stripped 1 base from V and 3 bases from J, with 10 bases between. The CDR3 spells CASSLGLALYEQYF. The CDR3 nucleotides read TGTGCCAGCAGCTTAGGGTTGGCCCTCTACGAGCAGTACTTC.

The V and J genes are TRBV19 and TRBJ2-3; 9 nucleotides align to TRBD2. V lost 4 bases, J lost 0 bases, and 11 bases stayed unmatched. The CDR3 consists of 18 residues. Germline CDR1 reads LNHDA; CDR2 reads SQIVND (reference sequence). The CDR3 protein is CASSKTSGRVESTDTQYF. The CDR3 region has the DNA TGTGCCAGTAGTAAGACTAGCGGTCGTGTTGAGAGCACAGATACGCAGTATTTT.

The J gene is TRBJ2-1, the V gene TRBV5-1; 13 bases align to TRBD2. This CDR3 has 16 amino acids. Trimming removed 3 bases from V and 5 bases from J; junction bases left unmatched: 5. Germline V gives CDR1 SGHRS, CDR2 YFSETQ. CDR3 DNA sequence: TGCGCCAGCAGCTACCCCGGGACTAGCGGGGACAATGAGCAGTTCTTC. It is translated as CASSYPGTSGDNEQFF. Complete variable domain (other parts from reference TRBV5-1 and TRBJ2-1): KAGVTQTPRYLIKTRGQQVTLSCSPISGHRSVSWYQQTPGQGLQFLFEYFSETQRNKGNFPGRFSGRQFSNSRSEMNVSTLELGDSALYLCASSYPGTSGDNEQFFGPGTRLTVL.